This TCR beta chain emerged from a study of blood T cell repertoires in COVID-19 (dated by TCRdb to 2020 to 2022). Broadly, across the study: The collaborator samples originated in the United States, Italy and Spain and spanned the acute and convalescent phases of COVID-19. Where available, HLA class I and class II types were taken from metadata supplied by the sample provider and were not determined by assay-based typing. The prospective study material was composed of cDNA or gDNA derived from T cells, B-cell-depleted T cells, or PBMCs. Samples were obtained from the ongoing ImmuneRACE study (first 160 participants) and from over a thousand subjects provided by 6 global collaborators. The sample metadata nearly always contained a de-identified subject ID, COVID-19 status, age in years and sex. Subjects who had been exposed to COVID-19, were actively infected with it, or had recovered from it provided the deeply sampled blood TCRbeta repertoires that made up the dataset. The repertoires were released in a freely available public database intended as a resource for research on the immune response to SARS-CoV-2. Overall study outcomes, separate from this receptor: The quantity of clinical and demographic metadata differed by source and by participant and was supplied without curation.

Comment on this clone: The antigen it binds to is not known. Nothing much larger sits one base from this clone, and base qualities are not available.

Participants in the prospective study were aged 18 to 89 years, lived in 20 to 30 United States geographic areas, and enrolled through a virtual design. Cohort assignment in the prospective study relied on participant-reported clinical history from a screening survey and a study questionnaire. In the prospective study, whole blood, serum and a nasopharyngeal or oropharyngeal swab were collected from each participant by mobile phlebotomists. Participants in the prospective study had the option to provide additional blood draws and questionnaires over a 2-month period. Before DNA extraction, blood samples from the prospective study were shipped at room temperature or frozen. TCRbeta CDR3 regions were amplified from genomic DNA using the immunoSEQ Assay, a bias-controlled multiplex PCR. The study's own analysis went as follows. The number of nucleated cells in each sample was estimated by amplification of reference gene primers within the assay. Sequence reads were collapsed and filtered to measure the absolute abundance of every unique TCRbeta CDR3 rearrangement. For each sample, productive Simpson clonality was calculated as the square root of Simpson's diversity index across productive rearrangements. TCRdb's version of the immuneACCESS table is confined to in-frame rearrangements and falls short of the full clone set. An unresolved V gene accounts for under half of the shortfall where checked; the remainder is of unknown origin. Clone size and V and J calls were adopted from that table, with D and trimming inferred from the DNA. The sample records under 200,000 clones, 65% to 85% of which are singletons. The biggest ten clones account for about 4% of the sample.

Taken from cysteine to phenylalanine, the CDR3 has 13 residues. Of all the DNA, just the CDR3 is kept, 39 bases in frame from base 1. Clipping removes 5 bases from V and 8 bases from J, with 8 as the unmatched junction base count. For CDR1 and CDR2, the germline V gene lists SGHTA and FQGNSA. The chain is assembled from TRBV7-2 and TRBJ1-2, and 7 bases in between align with TRBD1. The sample taken for sequencing was PBMCs or T cells enriched from blood (not recorded which). The origin of this receptor is a woman aged 45-65 years in a cohort exposed to, infected with or recovered from COVID-19 (not recorded which). The CDR3 is CASSLKGASGYTF. The base sequence is TGTGCCAGCAGCCTCAAGGGGGCAAGCGGCTACACCTTC.